This is a list of T cell receptor beta chains from one sample in a study of blood T cells in healthy people across ages. Via MiXCR, TCRdb re-called the 5' RACE reads, giving one row per CDR3 protein. The sample records approximately 600,000 distinct CDR3 sequences, approximately 59% being singletons. Specimen: blood. Receptors originate from a man aged 55 to 70 in good health. CDR3s include the opening cysteine and the closing phenylalanine or tryptophan. D genes are given only for firm matches.

>TRBV20-1|TRBD1
CSARSDREFYEQYF
>TRBV13|TRBD2
CASSYGTSGNTDTQYF
>TRBV12-3/TRBV12-4|.
CASKQRGDGDNEQFF
>TRBV20-1|TRBD2
CSARGLAGGPYNEQFF
>TRBV29-1|.
CSIRASTDTQYF
>TRBV24-1|TRBD1
CAIDRGPSQETQYF
>TRBV4-1|TRBD2
CASSQDLGLAATSYNEQFF
>TRBV15|TRBD2
CATSRDPGTSGYNEQFF
>TRBV12-3/TRBV12-4|.
CASTSRGSNQPQHF
>TRBV7-2|.
CASSLTKDTQYF
>TRBV20-1|TRBD2
CSARDGLAGDYEQFF
>TRBV10-3|TRBD2
CAISDRGGLTGELFF
>TRBV21-1|.
CASKLDGAQETQYF